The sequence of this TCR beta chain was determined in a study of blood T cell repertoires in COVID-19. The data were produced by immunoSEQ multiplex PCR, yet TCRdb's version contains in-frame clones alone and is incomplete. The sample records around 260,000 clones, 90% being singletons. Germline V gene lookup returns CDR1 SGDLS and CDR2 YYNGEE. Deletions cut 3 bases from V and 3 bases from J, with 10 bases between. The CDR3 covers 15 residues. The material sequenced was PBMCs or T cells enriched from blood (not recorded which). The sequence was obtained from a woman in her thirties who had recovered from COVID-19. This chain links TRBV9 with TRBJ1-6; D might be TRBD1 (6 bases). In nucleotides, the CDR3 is TGTGCCAGCAGCGGGGACAACAACTATAATTCACCCCTCCACTTT. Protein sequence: CASSGDNNYNSPLHF.